Below, 23 T cell receptor beta chains from the same sample are listed, as sequenced in a study of blood T cell repertoires in COVID-19. Assay used: immunoSEQ multiplex PCR; TCRdb lists only in-frame clones, some missing. The table has fewer than 350,000 clones, approximately 87% seen once; the top ten hold less than 15%. Sequenced input: peripheral blood. These receptors were obtained from a woman under 40 with COVID-19, enrolled during active disease.

J is TRBJ2-1 and V is TRBV5-1; 14 nucleotides agree with TRBD2. The V gene end was trimmed by 3 bases and the J gene end by 8 bases; junction bases not matched to a gene: 4. The CDR3 is 15 amino acids. Germline CDR1 and CDR2: SGHRS and YFSETQ. Here the CDR3 reads CASSSGTSGGHEQFF. Written as DNA, the CDR3 is TGCGCCAGCAGCTCCGGGACTAGCGGGGGACATGAGCAGTTCTTC.

The rearrangement links TRBV5-1 to TRBJ1-2, with 7 nucleotides matching TRBD1. CDR1 is SGHRS and CDR2 is YFSETQ in the germline V gene. CDR3 length: 17 residues. Unmatched junction bases numbered 13, after V lost 2 bases and J lost 3 bases. The DNA for the CDR3 is TGCGCCAGCAGCTTATCTTTTTCGACAGGGTACGACTATGGCTACACCTTC. It codes for CASSLSFSTGYDYGYTF.

V gene TRBV18 combines with J gene TRBJ1-4; 9 bases agree with TRBD1. There are 15 residues in the CDR3. The germline gives CDR1 KGHSH, CDR2 LQKENI. V lost 6 bases, J lost 4 bases, and 6 bases stayed unmatched. Written as DNA, the CDR3 is TGTGCCAGCTCCGCGTACAGGGGGCATAATGAAAAACTGTTTTTT. Protein product: CASSAYRGHNEKLFF.

The chain combines TRBV6-5 with TRBJ1-3; D perhaps matches TRBD1 (6 bases). V lost 4 bases and J lost 2, with 15 bases in between. The CDR3 loop spans 16 amino acids. Looked up from germline, CDR1 is MNHEY and CDR2 is SVGAGI. The CDR3 region has the DNA TGTGCCAGCAGTTTGACAGGTACCGTCGCTGGAAACACCATATATTTT. This codes for CASSLTGTVAGNTIYF.

This clone showed up just once. The chain carries TRBV27 and TRBJ1-5; D uncertain. V dropped 7 bases and J dropped 0 bases, with 10 bases sitting between them. The CDR3 extends over 14 amino acids. Germline lookup yields CDR1 MNHEY and CDR2 SMNVEV (reference sequence). This CDR3 reads CASKITASNQPQHF. The CDR3 DNA reads as TGTGCCAGCAAAATTACAGCTAGCAATCAGCCCCAGCATTTT.

In this sample, this clone turned up once. The chain employs TRBV2 and TRBJ2-7, with 9 nucleotides matching TRBD1. The CDR3 spans 14 residues. V lost 6 bases, J lost 6 bases, and 9 bases stayed unmatched. From germline, CDR1 is SNHLY and CDR2 FYNNEI. The CDR3 is CASRGRDREGEQYF. CDR3 coding DNA: TGTGCCAGCAGAGGGAGGGACAGGGAGGGCGAGCAGTACTTC.

The V gene is TRBV11-2, the J gene TRBJ1-2; D remains ambiguous. The germline V gene has CDR1 SGHAT and CDR2 FQNNGV. V was clipped by 6 bases and J by 4 bases, with 12 bases between them. CDR3 size: 13 residues. CDR3 in amino acids: CASRPVVTYGYTF. CDR3 DNA sequence: TGTGCCAGCAGACCCGTAGTTACCTATGGCTACACCTTC.

The chain is built from TRBV7-2 and TRBJ2-7; the D gene is possibly TRBD1 (6 bases). Germline V CDR1 and CDR2: SGHTA, FQGNSA. Trimming pared 1 base from V and 2 bases from J, leaving 9 bases between. CDR3 length: 14 amino acids. The DNA for the CDR3 is TGTGCCAGCAGCTTAGGGGACAACCCCTACGAGCAGTACTTC. Protein: CASSLGDNPYEQYF.

The J gene is TRBJ2-5, the V gene TRBV7-9, with D hard to call. Germline V gene lookup returns CDR1 SEHNR and CDR2 FQNEAQ (reference sequence). The CDR3 runs to 17 residues. The ends were cut back, 3 bases at V and 5 bases at J, with 22 bases in the middle. The CDR3 protein is CASSFLFPKLRRETQYF. As DNA, the CDR3 is TGTGCCAGCAGCTTCTTATTCCCGAAACTACGGCGGGAGACCCAGTACTTC.

This clone is a singleton in its sample. The genes are TRBV1 and TRBJ2-5; the table's D call TRBD2 went unverified against the DNA. TRBV1 is shown as a pseudogene. The CDR3 totals 17 residues. The CDR3 here is CTSSQDLGLAGRETQYF. The CDR3 bases are TGCACCAGCAGCCAAGATCTTGGACTAGCGGGTCGGGAGACCCAGTACTTC.

This clone was counted once. The V gene is TRBV13, the J gene TRBJ1-1, with TRBD1 identical over 8 bases. Germline values: CDR1 PRHDT, CDR2 FYEKMQ (reference sequence). The CDR3 has 14 residues. V dropped 4 bases and J dropped 4; count of bases not matched to a gene: 5. The CDR3 region is CASSWDRWITEAFF. For the CDR3, the DNA is TGTGCCAGCAGCTGGGACAGGTGGATCACTGAAGCTTTCTTT.

This clone was counted only a few times. V usage is TRBV7-9 and J usage is TRBJ1-5; D unresolved. The germline V gene has CDR1 SEHNR and CDR2 FQNEAQ (reference sequence). The length of the CDR3 is 13 residues. The germline V and J ends were trimmed by 5 bases and 2 bases, with 7 bases remaining between them. The CDR3 loop is CASSARGNQPQHF. The CDR3 DNA follows: TGTGCCAGCAGCGCCCGGGGCAATCAGCCCCAGCATTTT. Filled out from reference TRBV7-9 and TRBJ1-5, the complete variable domain reads DTGVSQNPRHKITKRGQNVTFRCDPISEHNRLYWYRQTLGQGPEFLTYFQNEAQLEKSRLLSDRFSAERPKGSFSTLEIQRTEQGDSAMYLCASSARGNQPQHFGDGTRLSIL.

V usage is TRBV18 and J usage is TRBJ2-5; D is ambiguous. V was cut by 2 bases and J by 1 base, with 11 bases left in between. CDR1 is KGHSH and CDR2 is LQKENI in the germline V gene. The CDR3 is 15 amino acids. Here the CDR3 reads CASSPRLNSQETQYF. Here the CDR3 DNA reads TGTGCCAGCTCACCAAGGCTAAACAGCCAAGAGACCCAGTACTTC. The full variable domain, rest sourced from reference TRBV18 and TRBJ2-5, is NAGVMQNPRHLVRRRGQEARLRCSPMKGHSHVYWYRQLPEEGLKFMVYLQKENIIDESGMPKERFSAEFPKEGPSILRIQQVVRGDSAAYFCASSPRLNSQETQYFGPGTRLLVL.

V gene TRBV18 combines with J gene TRBJ1-2; 7 bases fit TRBD1. V trimming: 3 bases; J trimming: 7 bases; junction bases outside the gene matches: 11. The CDR3 has 15 residues. From germline, CDR1 is KGHSH and CDR2 LQKENI. DNA of the CDR3: TGTGCCAGCTCACCGGGACAGACGAGCTTTGGTGGCTACACCTTC. Encoded protein: CASSPGQTSFGGYTF.

Comment on this clone: The germline gene is not matched at one end of the junction; a read error may be the cause. The rearrangement joins TRBV7-2 to TRBJ1-1; TRBD1 might be the D (6 bases). This CDR3 is built from 13 residues. Germline assignment: CDR1 SGHTA and CDR2 FQGNSA. CDR3: CASSKGHRTAAFF. As DNA, the CDR3 is TGTGCCAGCAGCAAGGGACACAGAACTGCAGCTTTCTTT.

This clone was seen a few times. The chain is built from TRBV12-3 or TRBV12-4 and TRBJ2-1; D is unclear. The CDR3 covers 13 residues. Trimming left V 3 bases short and J 6 bases short, with 9 bases between. The CDR3 sequence is CASSFPVPNEQFF. In DNA form, the CDR3 reads TGTGCCAGCAGTTTCCCTGTCCCCAATGAGCAGTTCTTC.

This clone was seen only a few times. The chain is built from TRBV11-2 and TRBJ2-7; TRBD1 might be the D (5 bases). This CDR3 has 14 amino acids. Germline CDR1 SGHAT, CDR2 FQNNGV. The V end lost 5 bases, the J end lost 0 bases, and 11 bases lay between the germline ends. The CDR3 loop is CASSHDRGSYEQYF. Written as DNA, the CDR3 is TGTGCCAGCAGCCACGACAGAGGCTCCTACGAGCAGTACTTC. Drawing the rest from reference TRBV11-2 and TRBJ2-7, the complete variable domain is EAGVAQSPRYKIIEKRQSVAFWCNPISGHATLYWYQQILGQGPKLLIQFQNNGVVDDSQLPKDRFSAERLKGVDSTLKIQPAKLEDSAVYLCASSHDRGSYEQYFGPGTRLTVT.

The chain couples TRBV7-9 to TRBJ1-2, with D perhaps TRBD1 (6 bases). V was trimmed by 0 bases and J by 2 bases, leaving 16 bases between them. The CDR3 has 17 amino acids. Germline V gene sequence: CDR1 SEHNR, CDR2 FQNEAQ (reference sequence). The CDR3 bases are TGTGCCAGCAGCTTAGCCCCCGGACAGAGAGGGAACTATGGCTACACCTTC. Translated: CASSLAPGQRGNYGYTF. Supplemented by reference TRBV7-9 and TRBJ1-2, the full variable domain reads DTGVSQNPRHKITKRGQNVTFRCDPISEHNRLYWYRQTLGQGPEFLTYFQNEAQLEKSRLLSDRFSAERPKGSFSTLEIQRTEQGDSAMYLCASSLAPGQRGNYGYTFGSGTRLTVV.

The J gene is TRBJ1-4, the V gene TRBV7-9; D possibly corresponds to TRBD1 (5 bases). Per the germline V gene, CDR1 is SEHNR and CDR2 is FQNEAQ (reference sequence). Trimming left V 2 bases short and J 7 bases short, with 14 bases between. There are 15 residues in the CDR3. The CDR3 coding sequence is TGTGCCAGCAGCTTATTTGGCAGGGTGGGTGAAAAACTGTTTTTT. It is translated as CASSLFGRVGEKLFF.

As DNA, the CDR3 is TGCGCCAGCAGCTTGGGGGTAGCCCTTGACGAGCAGTACTTC. Protein: CASSLGVALDEQYF. V and J are TRBV5-1 and TRBJ2-7; D unresolved. The V gene's germline CDR1 is SGHRS and CDR2 YFSETQ. V was cut by 0 bases and J by 5 bases, with 12 bases left in between. This CDR3 has 14 amino acids.

This sequence joins TRBV7-9 and TRBJ2-7, with 9 bases that match TRBD1. The CDR3 sequence is 15 residues long. Looked up from germline, CDR1 is SEHNR and CDR2 is FQNEAQ (reference sequence). V shed 3 bases and J 5 bases; nucleotides not matched to a gene: 8. The DNA of the CDR3 is TGTGCCAGCAGCTTTCGGGGACAGGGATTTGACGAGCAGTACTTC. This gives the protein CASSFRGQGFDEQYF.

For the CDR3, the DNA is TGTGCCAGCACCTACCCCGGACTAGGGGAAGAGACCCAGTACTTC. Protein: CASTYPGLGEETQYF. The genes are TRBV5-6 and TRBJ2-5; 7 nucleotides line up with TRBD2. CDR3 size: 15 residues. Per the germline V gene, CDR1 is SGHDT and CDR2 is YYEEEE. V lost 6 bases to trimming and J lost 3 bases; unmatched junction nucleotides: 11.

This chain connects TRBV11-2 to TRBJ2-7, with TRBD2 identical over 10 bases. With V trimmed by 5 bases and J by 2 bases, 6 bases remained unmatched. From germline, CDR1 is SGHAT and CDR2 FQNNGV. This CDR3 is built from 15 residues. CDR3 sequence (DNA): TGTGCCAGCAGCCACGGACTAGCGGAAGCCTACGAGCAGTACTTC. It codes for CASSHGLAEAYEQYF.